A single sample is the source of the 11 T cell receptor beta chains below, sequenced in a study of blood T cell repertoires in COVID-19. The method was immunoSEQ multiplex PCR; TCRdb's version includes in-frame clones alone and lacks a portion of them. The profile shows about 100,000 clones, about four fifths of them singletons. The sequenced material came from peripheral blood. All receptors come from a woman in her sixties or seventies with acute or convalescent COVID-19.

This chain connects TRBV27 to TRBJ1-1; 9 positions match TRBD1. Germline values: CDR1 MNHEY, CDR2 SMNVEV (reference sequence). CDR3 length: 14 residues. The V and J ends lost 6 bases and 11 bases, in that order; junction bases with no gene match: 13. The CDR3 is CASRDSDRGVRAFF. The CDR3 DNA reads TGTGCCAGCAGGGATTCGGACAGGGGCGTGCGGGCTTTCTTT.

The V call is TRBV5-4, the J call TRBJ1-2, with D perhaps matching TRBD1 (6 bases). This CDR3 comprises 13 residues. The ends were cut back, 4 bases at V and 1 base at J, with 8 bases in the middle. The V gene's germline CDR1 is SGHNT and CDR2 YYREEE (reference sequence). CDR3 sequence: CASSVDSNYGYTF. In nucleotides, the CDR3 is TGTGCCAGCAGCGTGGACAGTAACTATGGCTACACCTTC.

This chain uses TRBV6-5 with TRBJ1-1, with no clear D. The CDR3 is made up of 13 amino acids. Germline V gene data show CDR1 as MNHEY and CDR2 as SVGAGI. V was shortened by 6 bases and J by 2 bases, with 10 bases between the two germline ends. This chain's CDR3 is CASSTDLNTEAFF. The CDR3 region has the DNA TGTGCCAGCAGCACAGATTTAAACACTGAAGCTTTCTTT.

The rearrangement joins TRBV5-1 to TRBJ2-7; D gene uncertain. From germline, CDR1 is SGHRS and CDR2 YFSETQ. V lost 0 bases, J lost 0 bases, and 10 bases lay in between. This CDR3 has 15 amino acids. In DNA form, the CDR3 reads TGCGCCAGCAGCTTGGATGCCCAGGACTCCTACGAGCAGTACTTC. It encodes CASSLDAQDSYEQYF.

This chain connects TRBV21-1 to TRBJ2-3; TRBD2, the table's D call, lacks a check against the DNA. TRBV21-1 is a documented pseudogene. The CDR3 length is 15 residues. The CDR3 reads CASSGLAAYTDTQYF. CDR3 nucleotide sequence: TGTGCCAGCAGCGGGCTAGCGGCCTACACAGATACGCAGTATTTT.

The chain is built from TRBV7-3 and TRBJ1-1; D gene unclear. Per the germline V gene, CDR1 is SGHTA and CDR2 is FQGTGA. The germline V and J ends were trimmed by 5 bases and 4 bases, with 14 bases remaining between them. The CDR3 runs 14 residues. The CDR3 DNA reads as TGTGCCAGCAGCGCATCCCAGAGAGGCACTGAAGCTTTCTTT. Protein sequence: CASSASQRGTEAFF.

This rearrangement joins TRBV27 to TRBJ1-5; D is unresolved. This CDR3 spans 14 amino acids. The germline V gene encodes CDR1 MNHEY and CDR2 SMNVEV (reference sequence). Trimming pared 2 bases from V and 6 bases from J, leaving 11 bases between. The chain's CDR3 is CASSLLVGSQPQHF. CDR3 bases: TGTGCCAGCAGTTTACTGGTCGGGAGTCAGCCCCAGCATTTT.

V gene TRBV5-1 combines with J gene TRBJ1-1; perhaps TRBD1 as D (6 bases). The CDR3 sequence is 15 residues long. Trimming shortened V by 4 bases and J by 0 bases, and 13 bases separated the two germline ends. Looked up from germline, CDR1 is SGHRS and CDR2 is YFSETQ. The CDR3 DNA reads as TGCGCCAGCAGCCCCAGGGGAAATATGAACACTGAAGCTTTCTTT. Translating gives CASSPRGNMNTEAFF.

The gene calls are TRBV9 and TRBJ1-1, with 8 bases matching TRBD1. The germline CDR1 and CDR2 sequences are SGDLS and YYNGEE. Trimming took 2 bases from V and 3 from J; bases not matched to a gene: 6. The CDR3 covers 15 residues. This CDR3 reads CASSVTTGVDTEAFF. The DNA for the CDR3 is TGTGCCAGCAGCGTCACGACAGGGGTTGACACTGAAGCTTTCTTT. Full variable domain (rest looked up from reference TRBV9 and TRBJ1-1): DSGVTQTPKHLITATGQRVTLRCSPRSGDLSVYWYQQSLDQGLQFLIQYYNGEERAKGNILERFSAQQFPDLHSELNLSSLELGDSALYFCASSVTTGVDTEAFFGQGTRLTVV.

J is TRBJ1-5 and V is TRBV19; TRBD1 aligns across 10 bases. The CDR3 is made up of 16 amino acids. The V gene's germline CDR1 is LNHDA and CDR2 SQIVND (reference sequence). Trimming took 3 bases from V and 5 from J; bases not matched to a gene: 7. The CDR3 region is CASSIRDRGRDQPQHF. For the CDR3, the DNA is TGTGCCAGTAGTATTCGGGACAGGGGAAGGGATCAGCCCCAGCATTTT.

The chain recombines TRBV7-2 with TRBJ2-2; unclear D gene. This CDR3 region has 13 residues. V lost 5 bases to trimming and J lost 7 bases, with 11 bases between them. Per the germline V gene, CDR1 is SGHTA and CDR2 is FQGNSA. The CDR3 region has the DNA TGTGCCAGCAGCCTGAAGGAGCGCGGGGAGCTGTTTTTT. It is translated as CASSLKERGELFF.